These 22 T cell receptor beta chains originate from one sample sequenced in a study of persistence of HIV-infected CD4 T cells. The immunoSEQ assay was version 4, run in survey mode. Some clones are missing from TCRdb's copy, which holds only in-frame ones; the method was immunoSEQ multiplex PCR. This table has approximately 46,000 clones, around 89% appearing once. This nonspecific control used anti-CD3/anti-CD28 bead stimulation of CD4+ T cells. Sorting selected CD4+ T cells upregulating both CD40 ligand and CD69. The antigens these receptors bind are not known. Sample: CD4+ T cells sorted from PBMCs after approximately 20-hour stimulation, taken from a patient who received antiretroviral therapy. Receptors originate from an adult woman with HIV who was CMV-seropositive.

The CDR3 bases are TGTGCCAGTGGCCACAGGGCCCTGAGCGCAAAAAACACCATATATTTT. Its protein product is CASGHRALSAKNTIYF. The chain carries TRBV19 and TRBJ1-3, with D perhaps matching TRBD1 (6 bases). CDR1 is LNHDA and CDR2 is SQIVND in the germline V gene (reference sequence). V was trimmed by 8 bases and J by 6 bases, leaving 23 bases between them. CDR3 length equals 16 residues.

V gene TRBV28 combines with J gene TRBJ1-3; 7 positions match TRBD1. CDR3 length equals 15 residues. Germline V gives CDR1 MDHEN, CDR2 SYDVKM. Trimming removed 5 bases from V and 6 bases from J; junction bases left unmatched: 10. The CDR3 DNA is TGTGCCAGCAGTCGAGGGGGCATACCATTAAACACCATATATTTT. Translated, it gives CASSRGGIPLNTIYF.

The rearrangement uses TRBV7-2 and TRBJ2-1, with D possibly matching TRBD2 (6 bases). Looked up from germline, CDR1 is SGHTA and CDR2 is FQGNSA. Trimming shortened V by 2 bases and J by 9 bases, and 17 bases separated the two germline ends. The CDR3 extends over 15 amino acids. The CDR3 spells CASSLWAGTRGEQFF. The CDR3 DNA follows: TGTGCCAGCAGCTTATGGGCGGGGACCCGGGGTGAGCAGTTCTTC.

This rearrangement joins TRBV2 to TRBJ2-2, with D uncertain. Looked up from germline, CDR1 is SNHLY and CDR2 is FYNNEI. Trimming stripped 6 bases from V and 1 base from J, with 9 bases between. This CDR3 region has 14 residues. The CDR3: CASRKDGNTGELFF. The DNA of the CDR3 is TGTGCCAGCAGAAAGGACGGGAACACCGGGGAGCTGTTTTTT.

The J gene is TRBJ1-1, the V gene TRBV5-5; 9 bases match TRBD1. Trimming cost V 7 bases and J 5 bases; bases outside gene matches: 12. Germline V gene lookup returns CDR1 SGHKS and CDR2 YYEKEE (reference sequence). The CDR3 covers 15 residues. The CDR3: CASVHPGQGRTEAFF. DNA of the CDR3: TGTGCCAGCGTTCATCCGGGACAGGGACGGACTGAAGCTTTCTTT.

The chain is built from TRBV24-1 and TRBJ2-5; 8 bases are shared with TRBD1. This CDR3 has 16 residues. V lost 4 bases, J lost 7 bases, and 13 bases stayed unmatched. The germline V gene has CDR1 KGHDR and CDR2 SFDVKD. The CDR3 nucleotides are TGTGCCACCAGTGACCGCGGACAGGGCGGACTTGGGACCCAGTACTTC. Protein sequence: CATSDRGQGGLGTQYF.

J is TRBJ1-2 and V is TRBV5-5; TRBD1 matches at 11 bases. The germline CDR1 and CDR2 sequences are SGHKS and YYEKEE (reference sequence). The CDR3 loop spans 15 amino acids. J lost 4 bases, V lost 1 base, and 3 bases had no gene match. In DNA, the CDR3 is TGTGCCAGCAGCTTGTCGGGACAGGGGGGCTATGGCTACACCTTC. Amino acids: CASSLSGQGGYGYTF.

V usage is TRBV7-8 and J usage is TRBJ1-3; D is unclear. CDR1 is SGHVS and CDR2 is FQNEAQ in the germline V gene. The CDR3 runs 15 residues. V dropped 1 base and J dropped 0 bases, with 7 bases sitting between them. The CDR3 coding sequence is TGTGCCAGCAGCTTAGACAGATTCTCTGGAAACACCATATATTTT. Its translation: CASSLDRFSGNTIYF.

The rearrangement links TRBV7-2 to TRBJ1-1, with D hard to call. CDR3 length equals 14 residues. The V gene's germline CDR1 is SGHTA and CDR2 FQGNSA. Between the trimmed V and J ends, which lost 1 base and 2 bases, there was a span of 8 bases. CDR3 coding DNA: TGTGCCAGCAGCTTAGACAGTTCCAACACTGAAGCTTTCTTT. Its translation: CASSLDSSNTEAFF.

The CDR3 DNA reads as TGTGCCAGCAGTTATTCCGGCGGGACAGGGACCTACGAGCAGTACTTC. Its protein product is CASSYSGGTGTYEQYF. The rearrangement joins TRBV28 to TRBJ2-7; 9 bases fit TRBD1. Germline CDR1 MDHEN, CDR2 SYDVKM. The length of the CDR3 is 16 residues. J was trimmed by 2 bases and V by 4 bases; bases with no gene match: 9.

The chain is built from TRBV4-1 and TRBJ2-3; 8 bases are shared with TRBD1. The CDR3 runs to 16 residues. V dropped 6 bases and J dropped 0; count of bases not matched to a gene: 8. Germline values: CDR1 MGHRA, CDR2 YSYEKL. The CDR3 sequence: CASSLTQGASTDTQYF. The CDR3 DNA is TGCGCCAGCAGTCTCACCCAGGGGGCCAGCACAGATACGCAGTATTTT.

The rearrangement uses TRBV6-5 and TRBJ1-1; D is undetermined. Trimming removed 7 bases from V and 7 bases from J, with 16 bases in between. CDR3 length: 13 residues. From germline, CDR1 is MNHEY and CDR2 SVGAGI. The CDR3 DNA reads as TGTGCCAGCACTAACGGGAGGCAGTATGAAGCTTTCTTT. The encoded protein is CASTNGRQYEAFF.

This chain links TRBV11-1 with TRBJ1-1; D is uncertain. V was cut by 1 base and J by 6 bases, with 9 bases left in between. The length of the CDR3 is 13 residues. CDR1 and CDR2 (germline): SGHAT, FQDESV (reference sequence). DNA of the CDR3: TGTGCCAGCAGCTTAGTAGAAAGGGCTGAAGCTTTCTTT. This encodes CASSLVERAEAFF.

This chain connects TRBV7-8 to TRBJ2-4; TRBD2 matches 9 bases. V was clipped by 1 base and J by 8 bases; unmatched bases: 15. Germline V gives CDR1 SGHVS, CDR2 FQNEAQ. The CDR3 has 18 residues. The CDR3 bases are TGTGCCAGCAGCTTAGATCTGTATAGCGGGAGTATTAGGGACATTCAGTACTTC. Residues: CASSLDLYSGSIRDIQYF.

This sequence joins TRBV11-2 and TRBJ2-1, with 9 positions matching TRBD2. Losses at the gene ends were 6 bases for V and 0 bases for J; bases not matched to a gene: 6. The CDR3 is made up of 16 amino acids. The germline CDR1 and CDR2 sequences are SGHAT and FQNNGV. Written as DNA, the CDR3 is TGTGCCAGCAGATTACTAGCGGGCCTCTCCTACAATGAGCAGTTCTTC. Translation: CASRLLAGLSYNEQFF. The full variable domain, its missing parts supplied by reference TRBV11-2 and TRBJ2-1, is EAGVAQSPRYKIIEKRQSVAFWCNPISGHATLYWYQQILGQGPKLLIQFQNNGVVDDSQLPKDRFSAERLKGVDSTLKIQPAKLEDSAVYLCASRLLAGLSYNEQFFGPGTRLTVL.

V usage is TRBV14 and J usage is TRBJ2-1; 7 nucleotides match TRBD1. The J segment lost 9 bases and the V segment lost 0 bases, leaving 11 bases of the junction unmatched. The CDR3 runs to 16 residues. Germline V lookup: CDR1 SGHDN, CDR2 FVKESK. The CDR3, as DNA: TGTGCCAGCAGCCAAGATGGGATGACAGGGATGGTTGAGCAGTTCTTC. Residues: CASSQDGMTGMVEQFF. The variable domain in full, with the rest retrieved from reference TRBV14 and TRBJ2-1, is EAGVTQFPSHSVIEKGQTVTLRCDPISGHDNLYWYRRVMGKEIKFLLHFVKESKQDESGMPNNRFLAERTGGTYSTLKVQPAELEDSGVYFCASSQDGMTGMVEQFFGPGTRLTVL.

The chain couples TRBV10-3 to TRBJ1-2; 7 positions agree with TRBD1. With 7 bases clipped from V and 10 bases from J, the junction kept 18 bases outside the gene matches. Germline V gene sequence: CDR1 ENHRY, CDR2 SYGVKD. The CDR3 sequence is 15 residues long. The CDR3 bases are TGTGCCATCACCAAAGGGGACAGTTCAGGCATCGTCTACACCTTC. This encodes CAITKGDSSGIVYTF.

CDR3 sequence reads: CASSPSRVSPLHF. The CDR3 DNA follows: TGTGCCAGCAGCCCTAGCAGGGTCTCACCCCTCCACTTT. The chain is built from TRBV14 and TRBJ1-6, with D possibly TRBD1 on 5 matching bases. CDR3 length equals 13 residues. Germline lookup yields CDR1 SGHDN and CDR2 FVKESK. V lost 4 bases and J lost 10, with 11 bases in between.

This clone has just one count. The chain carries TRBV5-4 and TRBJ1-1, with 8 bases that match TRBD1. The junction had 12 bases not matched to a gene; V was cut back by 4 bases and J by 1 base. Germline CDR1 and CDR2: SGHNT and YYREEE (reference sequence). CDR3 size: 17 residues. Here the CDR3 reads CASSPLHGTGSNTEAFF. As DNA, the CDR3 is TGTGCCAGCAGCCCTCTACATGGGACAGGTTCGAACACTGAAGCTTTCTTT.

The chain combines TRBV2 with TRBJ1-1; a possible D gene is TRBD1 (5 bases). V gave up 5 bases and J gave up 3 bases, with 10 bases separating them. Germline V CDR1 and CDR2: SNHLY, FYNNEI. The CDR3 covers 13 residues. Here the CDR3 reads CASSPRGDTEAFF. In nucleotides, the CDR3 is TGTGCCAGCAGTCCAAGGGGAGACACTGAAGCTTTCTTT.

The rearrangement links TRBV11-2 to TRBJ2-7; D unclear. The CDR3 runs 14 residues. The V end lost 1 base, the J end lost 6 bases, and 13 bases lay between the germline ends. The germline gives CDR1 SGHAT, CDR2 FQNNGV. DNA of the CDR3: TGTGCCAGCAGCTTAGGTGGCCGTGCGGCCGAGCAGTACTTC. As protein: CASSLGGRAAEQYF.

The chain carries TRBV18 and TRBJ1-1; D may be TRBD1 (5 bases). CDR1 KGHSH and CDR2 LQKENI come from the germline V gene. The V and J ends lost 4 bases and 1 base respectively, with 13 bases between them. This CDR3 is 15 amino acids long. CDR3 residues: CASSRQPTENTEAFF. CDR3 nucleotides: TGTGCCAGCTCACGTCAGCCGACAGAGAACACTGAAGCTTTCTTT. The complete variable domain, with remaining parts taken from reference TRBV18 and TRBJ1-1, reads NAGVMQNPRHLVRRRGQEARLRCSPMKGHSHVYWYRQLPEEGLKFMVYLQKENIIDESGMPKERFSAEFPKEGPSILRIQQVVRGDSAAYFCASSRQPTENTEAFFGQGTRLTVV.